This T cell receptor beta chain came from a study of tissue T cells after allogeneic stem cell transplantation. This clone qualifies as medium-sized. What it recognizes is unknown. Measured with immunoSEQ multiplex PCR; TCRdb has only the in-frame clones, and not every one. The sample shows nearly 10,000 clones, under 80% of them seen only once. Study-level points and caveats: Within patients, tissue anatomy strongly shaped TCR repertoire composition. Shared clones across patients were few; motif clustering revealed tissue-specific shared signatures.

CDR1 and CDR2 (germline): ENHRY, SYGVKD. CDR3 length equals 14 residues. The V end lost 8 bases, the J end lost 2 bases, and 16 bases lay between the germline ends. This sequence joins TRBV10-3 and TRBJ2-7; no definite D call. This receptor was obtained from a male donor older than 55 with lung cancer. The material was tissue from the stomach, obtained at autopsy. CDR3 DNA: TGTGCCATCGGGGTTTCTGACGGAGCCTACGAGCAGTACTTC. Its protein product is CAIGVSDGAYEQYF.